The clone carrying this T cell receptor (beta chain) was detected once. The antigen is not known. In terms of origin and age, donors were healthy Caucasian individuals from Russia aged roughly 6 to 90. No fewer than 7 million PBMCs went into each sample. Together with a sample-barcoded 5' primer, a J-beta primer mix was included in a second PCR lasting about 7 to 11 cycles. A template-switch adaptor with 12 random nucleotides tagged each cDNA molecule. TCRdb analysed the 5' RACE reads with MiXCR anew, one entry per CDR3 protein. Of roughly 410,000 distinct CDR3 sequences in the sample, approximately 47% are singletons; the top ten hold roughly 51%. The sample is drawn from a study of blood T cells in healthy people across ages. Study outcomes and limitations: Roughly linear declines in TCR beta diversity per million T cells occurred with age.

The CDR3 contains 15 residues. Germline assignment: CDR1 MNHEY and CDR2 SVGAGI. After removal of 3 bases from V and 5 bases from J, the junction contained 9 bases not matched to a gene. The receptor was isolated from a man in his sixties in good health. The sample taken for sequencing was blood. The chain has TRBV6-5 and TRBJ1-1, with 7 bases matching TRBD1. In DNA form, the CDR3 reads TGTGCCAGCAGTTATGGCTCAGGGGGAGATACTGAAGCTTTCTTT. Translating gives CASSYGSGGDTEAFF.